This TCR beta chain comes out of a study of OX40 agonist ivuxolimab in advanced cancers. Germline V CDR1 and CDR2: GTSNPN, SVGIG (reference sequence). V lost 5 bases and J lost 9, with 11 bases in between. CDR3 length: 10 residues. Some clones are missing from TCRdb's copy, which holds only in-frame ones; the method was immunoSEQ multiplex PCR. Altogether approximately 82,000 clones are present, just over 85% being singletons, with the ten largest covering around 2%. The study's findings and limits: A proportion of nonresponders additionally exhibited low normalized T-cell clonal expansion.

With regard to this clone: Its target is not known.

The TCR sequence derives from an adult with an advanced solid tumor such as melanoma, head and neck, liver or kidney cancer. The sample was CD4+ or CD8+ T cells sorted from blood, taken in a trial of the OX40 agonist ivuxolimab. The J gene is TRBJ2-7, the V gene TRBV30; TRBD2 might be the D (5 bases). This CDR3 is CAWGDGGQYF. The CDR3 region has the DNA TGTGCCTGGGGAGATGGAGGGCAGTACTTC.